This T cell receptor (beta chain) was profiled in a study of T cell responses to AZD1222 COVID-19 vaccine. General study findings and limits: The peak T cell response came first, and repertoires were sampled only after it. Only 5 or 6 AZD1222 recipients were seropositive at baseline. Targeting of unmutated variant regions was reportedly seen in nearly half of spike-specific TCRs.

In regard to this clone: The antigen remains undetermined.

Produced via immunoSEQ multiplex PCR; TCRdb's table is partial and in-frame only. The profile shows under 150,000 clones, 85% of them singletons. The CDR3 consists of 15 residues. Trimming shortened V by 5 bases and J by 0 bases, and 13 bases separated the two germline ends. CDR1 is KGHSH, CDR2 LQKENI, per germline. The sequences come from peripheral blood, collected 28 days after the second dose of the MenACWY control vaccine. The receptor was derived from an adult who received the MenACWY meningococcal vaccine as a control. V is TRBV18 and J is TRBJ1-1, with D hard to call. CDR3 DNA sequence: TGTGCCAGCTCATCCTCAGGCGTCGTGAACACTGAAGCTTTCTTT. Translating it yields CASSSSGVVNTEAFF.